These 8 T cell receptor beta chains originate from one sample sequenced in a study of blood T cells in healthy people across ages. With a J-beta primer mix and a sample-barcoded 5' primer, a second PCR ran about 7 to 11 cycles. TCRdb itself ran the 5' RACE reads through MiXCR, one entry per CDR3 protein. The table lists 1.5 million to 2 million distinct CDR3 sequences, around half of them singletons. The specimen sequenced was blood. The receptors come from a woman aged 40-49 years in good health.

This clonotype was observed a handful of times. CDR3 amino acids: CSARKTGGGETQYF. CDR3 DNA sequence: TGCAGTGCTAGGAAAACAGGGGGTGGAGAGACCCAGTACTTC. The rearrangement uses TRBV20-1 and TRBJ2-5; 8 bases align to TRBD1. The CDR3 is 14 residues long. With V trimmed by 3 bases and J by 4 bases, 7 bases remained unmatched. Germline loops: CDR1 DFQATT, CDR2 SNEGSKA (reference sequence).

The chain recombines TRBV28 with TRBJ1-4; D gene uncertain. Trimming stripped 6 bases from V and 8 bases from J, with 19 bases between. Looked up from germline, CDR1 is MDHEN and CDR2 is SYDVKM. This CDR3 region has 15 residues. CDR3 sequence: CASSPNGEGGEKLFF. CDR3 DNA sequence: TGTGCCAGCAGCCCCAACGGGGAGGGTGGAGAAAAACTGTTTTTT.

The chain is built from TRBV7-9 and TRBJ1-2, with a tentative D call TRBD1 (5 bases). Germline V lookup: CDR1 SEHNR, CDR2 FQNEAQ (reference sequence). CDR3 length: 15 amino acids. V was cut by 4 bases and J by 3 bases, with 15 bases left in between. In nucleotides, the CDR3 is TGTGCCAGCAGCTATAGCGGGCAGGGTCACTATGGCTACACCTTC. As protein: CASSYSGQGHYGYTF.

The chain employs TRBV27 and TRBJ1-4; maybe TRBD1 (6 bases). V gave up 6 bases and J gave up 7 bases, with 9 bases separating them. The CDR3 is 12 residues long. In germline, CDR1 is MNHEY, CDR2 SMNVEV (reference sequence). The CDR3 here is CASSTGLEKLFF. In DNA, the CDR3 is TGTGCCAGCAGCACAGGGCTTGAAAAACTGTTTTTT.

This clonotype was picked up a small number of times. The J gene is TRBJ1-2, the V gene TRBV12-3 or TRBV12-4, with 7 bases fitting TRBD1. The ends lost 3 bases at V and 12 bases at J; junction bases unmatched: 13. The length of the CDR3 is 14 residues. CDR3 nucleotides: TGTGCCAGCAGTTTGAGCGCTATTCAGGGGGGGAACACCTTC. Translating gives CASSLSAIQGGNTF.

This clonotype was picked up a small number of times. This chain uses TRBV20-1 with TRBJ2-5, with D perhaps matching TRBD1 (6 bases). CDR1 and CDR2 (germline): DFQATT, SNEGSKA (reference sequence). Trimming pared 4 bases from V and 2 bases from J, leaving 17 bases between. CDR3 length equals 15 residues. The CDR3 is CSANKAGQIQETQYF. For the CDR3, the DNA is TGCAGTGCTAACAAGGCAGGACAGATTCAAGAGACCCAGTACTTC.

This clonotype was picked up a small number of times. The chain uses TRBV4-3 and TRBJ2-3; 7 nucleotides line up with TRBD2. The CDR3 runs 15 residues. The germline V gene encodes CDR1 LGHNA and CDR2 YSLEER. The junction had 4 bases not matched to a gene; V was cut back by 4 bases and J by 0 bases. CDR3 loop: CASSRSGQSTDTQYF. The CDR3 nucleotides read TGCGCCAGCAGCCGTAGCGGGCAGAGCACAGATACGCAGTATTTT.

J is TRBJ2-1 and V is TRBV27; D gene ambiguous. The CDR3 consists of 13 residues. V lost 5 bases, J lost 10 bases, and 15 bases lay in between. Germline CDR1 reads MNHEY; CDR2 reads SMNVEV (reference sequence). In nucleotides, the CDR3 is TGTGCCAGCAGTCCCTACGCGACGAGAGAGCAGTTCTTC. It is translated as CASSPYATREQFF.